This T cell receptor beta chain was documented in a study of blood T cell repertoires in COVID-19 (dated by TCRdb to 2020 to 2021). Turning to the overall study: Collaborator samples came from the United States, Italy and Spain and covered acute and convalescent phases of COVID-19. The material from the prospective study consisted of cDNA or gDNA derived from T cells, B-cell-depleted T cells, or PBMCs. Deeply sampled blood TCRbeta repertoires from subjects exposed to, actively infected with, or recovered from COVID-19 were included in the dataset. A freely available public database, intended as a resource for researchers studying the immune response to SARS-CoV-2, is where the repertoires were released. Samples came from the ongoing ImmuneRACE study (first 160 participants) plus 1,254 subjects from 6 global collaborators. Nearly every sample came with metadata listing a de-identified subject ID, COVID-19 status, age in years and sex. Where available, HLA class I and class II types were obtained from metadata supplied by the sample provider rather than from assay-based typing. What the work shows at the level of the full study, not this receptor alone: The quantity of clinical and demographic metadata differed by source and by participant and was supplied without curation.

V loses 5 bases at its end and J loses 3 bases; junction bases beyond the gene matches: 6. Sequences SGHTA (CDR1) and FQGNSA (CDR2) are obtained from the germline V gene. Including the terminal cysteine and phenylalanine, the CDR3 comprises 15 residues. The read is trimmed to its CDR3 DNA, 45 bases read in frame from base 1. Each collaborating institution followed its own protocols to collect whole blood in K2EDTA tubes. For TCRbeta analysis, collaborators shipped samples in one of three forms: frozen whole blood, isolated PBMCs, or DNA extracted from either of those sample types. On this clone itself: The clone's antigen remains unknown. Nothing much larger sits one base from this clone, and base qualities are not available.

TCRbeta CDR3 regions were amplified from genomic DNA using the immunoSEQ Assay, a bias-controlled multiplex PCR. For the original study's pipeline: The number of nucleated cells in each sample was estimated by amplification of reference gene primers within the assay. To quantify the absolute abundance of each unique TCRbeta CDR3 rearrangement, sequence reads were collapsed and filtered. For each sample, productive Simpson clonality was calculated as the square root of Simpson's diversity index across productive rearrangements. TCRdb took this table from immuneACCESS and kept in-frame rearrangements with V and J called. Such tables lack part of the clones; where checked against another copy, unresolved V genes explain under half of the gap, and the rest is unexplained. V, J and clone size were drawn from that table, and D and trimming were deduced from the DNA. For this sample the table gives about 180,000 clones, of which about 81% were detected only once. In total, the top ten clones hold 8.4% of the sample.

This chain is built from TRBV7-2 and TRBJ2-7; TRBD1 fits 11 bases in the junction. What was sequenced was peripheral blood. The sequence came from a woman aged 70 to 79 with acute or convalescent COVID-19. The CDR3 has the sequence CASSPTGTGGYEQYF. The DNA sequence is TGTGCCAGCAGCCCAACCGGGACAGGGGGCTACGAGCAGTACTTC.